This T cell receptor beta chain came from a study of Graves' ophthalmopathy and Graves' hyperthyroidism listed by TCRdb under 2018. About the investigation overall: Peripheral blood was collected at initial diagnosis, before any treatment. The study used signatures of the TCR beta repertoire to tell Graves' ophthalmopathy apart from Graves' hyperthyroidism and to predict which patients would progress to ophthalmopathy. In total, 120 to 150 blood samples were TCR-sequenced: 43 ophthalmopathy, approximately 75 hyperthyroidism and roughly 17 hyperthyroidism-to-ophthalmopathy patients. To explore V-J signatures that separate ophthalmopathy from hyperthyroidism, a discovery set of 95 to 100 patients was enrolled, consisting of roughly 45 with ophthalmopathy and some 56 with stable hyperthyroidism. For independent validation, a separate cohort was made up of 18 hyperthyroidism patients plus 17 patients who later progressed from hyperthyroidism to ophthalmopathy. In roughly 6 hyperthyroidism patients, T-cell repertoires of thyroid tissue and blood were compared. Following sampling, methimazole starting at 30 mg daily was administered to hyperthyroidism patients, and high-dose intravenous methylprednisolone was administered to ophthalmopathy patients. The roughly 99 discovery patients were divided at random into training and test sets in a 7:3 ratio. Summary of the overall study and its limitations: Ophthalmopathy was separated from stable hyperthyroidism by the 13-signature model with 85% to 90% sensitivity and less than 82% specificity in cross-validation and with 80%/75% in the test set. In validation, the model predicted ophthalmopathy progression with nearly 71% sensitivity and roughly 72% specificity; some 13 predicted patients were CT-confirmed with GO in a median of 6.5 months. Sample size was not statistically predetermined, and group allocation was not concealed from the investigators. Among expanded thyroid clonotypes with frequency above 0.001, most also showed up in blood, which suggests that blood repertoires may reflect the thyroid immune response.

As for this clonotype: It has no known antigen specificity. No base quality values were provided; no much bigger clone lies one nucleotide off.

V and J are truncated by 4 bases and 1 base respectively, leaving an intervening sequence of 15 bases. The CDR3, from cysteine to phenylalanine, totals 15 residues. Only the CDR3 part of the read is kept: 45 bases, read in frame from the first base. The germline V gene supplies CDR1 SGHRS and CDR2 YFSETQ. Patients with ophthalmopathy had moderately to severely active disease, with a Clinical Activity Score of 3 or more, a NOSPECS grade of 4 or more, and a disease duration of less than 3 months. Patients with other autoimmune diseases, uncontrolled infections, pregnancy or lactation were excluded from the study. Clinical symptoms, serum thyroxine, TRAb, thyroid ultrasound and orbital computed tomography formed the basis of the diagnosis. Ficoll-Paque density gradient centrifugation was used to isolate PBMCs from approximately 10 ml of fresh peripheral blood. Total RNA was extracted using Trizol reagent, and RNA quality was checked on an Agilent 2100 Bioanalyzer.

For repertoire sequencing, TCR beta CDR3 regions were amplified from RNA transcripts. HTBI primers and the Qiagen OneStep RT-PCR kit were used in a first-round RT-PCR, which was followed by a second-round multiplex PCR, size selection and purification. The libraries underwent paired-end sequencing with 100 bp reads on an Illumina HiSeq2000. Under the source paper's analysis protocol: Reads were processed with SOAPnuke, discarding reads with adapters, uncalled bases, mean Phred below 15, or no exact constant-primer or identifier match. High-quality paired reads were merged with COPE v1.2.5. Each unique nucleotide sequence was defined as a clonotype, and clonotypes were aligned to IMGT TRB V, D and J references with MiTCR v1.1. The analysis was limited to V-J combinations with a frequency above 0.0001, which together covered just over 98% of the repertoires. For each V-J combination, a TCR clonal expansion and chaos score was defined as the ratio of F50 clonal expansion to chaos observed in the TCRdist matrix. Welch's t-statistics and random forest were used to reduce the features to about 14 V-J combinations, which were then used as input to a naive Bayes classifier. The similarity between thyroid and blood repertoires was quantified using the Morisita-Horn index. TCRdb itself trimmed the public reads at Q25 with fastp, ran MiXCR and retained productive beta chains. Rows are combined by CDR3 protein, so each entry shows the most common genes and DNA. Clone size and V and J calls follow TCRdb, not the original study. The sample table shows about 410,000 distinct CDR3 sequences, and about 16% are seen once. The ten largest account for 1.5% to 2% of the sample.

Sample: peripheral blood. The chain is made from TRBV5-1 and TRBJ2-7; TRBD1 is perhaps the D gene, given 5 matching bases. The TCR originated in a woman aged 18-35 years with Graves' ophthalmopathy. Donor details come from another sample of the same person, matched by shared clones. Here is the DNA: TGCGCCAGCAGCCAAAAACCCGACAGTTCCTACGAGCAGTACTTC. It codes for CASSQKPDSSYEQYF.